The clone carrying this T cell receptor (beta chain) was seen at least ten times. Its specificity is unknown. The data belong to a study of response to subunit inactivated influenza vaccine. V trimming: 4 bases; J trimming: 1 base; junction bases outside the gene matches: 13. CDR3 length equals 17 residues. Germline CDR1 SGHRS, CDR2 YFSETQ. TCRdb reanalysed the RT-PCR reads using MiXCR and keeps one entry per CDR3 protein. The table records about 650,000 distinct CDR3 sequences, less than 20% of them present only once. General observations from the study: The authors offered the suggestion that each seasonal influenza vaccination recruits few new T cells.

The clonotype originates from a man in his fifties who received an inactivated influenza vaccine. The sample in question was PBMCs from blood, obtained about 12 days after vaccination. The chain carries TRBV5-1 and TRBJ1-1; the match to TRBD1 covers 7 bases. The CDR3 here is CASSIRGPGAGNTEAFF. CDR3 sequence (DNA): TGCGCCAGCAGCATAAGGGGGCCTGGGGCCGGGAACACTGAAGCTTTCTTT.